The 9 T cell receptor beta chains in this list originate from one sample, sequenced in a study of blood T cell repertoires in COVID-19. Clones were sequenced by immunoSEQ multiplex PCR, and TCRdb holds only the in-frame ones, with some missing. Among about 280,000 clones listed, 83% were seen once. The sample consisted of peripheral blood. Source of these receptors: a woman in her fifties or sixties who had recovered from COVID-19.

The sample holds many counts of this clone. This chain joins TRBV5-8 and TRBJ2-3, with 8 bases identical to TRBD2. Germline values: CDR1 SGHTS, CDR2 YDEGEE. The CDR3 contains 17 residues. V shed 4 bases and J 2 bases; nucleotides not matched to a gene: 12. The CDR3 is CASSPGSLAGPTDTQYF. Written as DNA, the CDR3 is TGTGCCAGCAGCCCCGGAAGCCTAGCGGGTCCCACAGATACGCAGTATTTT.

The V call is TRBV10-3, the J call TRBJ1-2; D unclear. CDR1 ENHRY and CDR2 SYGVKD come from the germline V gene. CDR3 size: 14 residues. V lost 0 bases and J 4 bases, leaving 9 bases between the germline ends. CDR3 in DNA: TGTGCCATCAGTGAGTCTGGGCAGGTCTATGGCTACACCTTC. This translates into CAISESGQVYGYTF.

V gene TRBV7-9 combines with J gene TRBJ2-3; perhaps TRBD1 as D (7 bases). CDR3 size: 13 residues. The V end lost 5 bases, the J end lost 6 bases, and 12 bases lay between the germline ends. Germline-derived CDR1 and CDR2 are SEHNR and FQNEAQ (reference sequence). CDR3 loop: CASSGQEGDTQYF. CDR3 nucleotide sequence: TGTGCCAGCAGCGGACAGGAGGGGGATACGCAGTATTTT. The variable domain in full, with the rest retrieved from reference TRBV7-9 and TRBJ2-3, is DTGVSQNPRHKITKRGQNVTFRCDPISEHNRLYWYRQTLGQGPEFLTYFQNEAQLEKSRLLSDRFSAERPKGSFSTLEIQRTEQGDSAMYLCASSGQEGDTQYFGPGTRLTVL.

The chain links TRBV15 to TRBJ2-2; tentatively, D is TRBD2 (5 bases). The ends were cut back, 1 base at V and 6 bases at J, with 21 bases in the middle. The CDR3 covers 18 residues. Germline CDR1 is LNHNV and CDR2 is YYDKDF (reference sequence). This chain's CDR3 is CATSRVPTTVIGAGELFF. The CDR3, as DNA: TGTGCCACCAGCAGAGTACCCACAACCGTAATCGGGGCCGGGGAGCTGTTTTTT.

The chain has TRBV4-1 and TRBJ2-5, with 9 bases lining up with TRBD2. Germline V gives CDR1 MGHRA, CDR2 YSYEKL. The length of the CDR3 is 17 residues. V lost 0 bases to trimming and J lost 4 bases; unmatched junction nucleotides: 9. CDR3 nucleotides: TGCGCCAGCAGCCAAGACGAGGCGGGAGGGCCCAGAGAGACCCAGTACTTC. Translation: CASSQDEAGGPRETQYF.

The V and J genes are TRBV7-9 and TRBJ1-1; 9 bases align to TRBD1. CDR3 length equals 15 residues. With V trimmed by 6 bases and J by 3 bases, 8 bases remained unmatched. CDR1 SEHNR and CDR2 FQNEAQ come from the germline V gene (reference sequence). The CDR3 sequence is CASRHYRGLDTEAFF. In DNA form, the CDR3 reads TGTGCCAGCAGGCACTACAGGGGGCTTGACACTGAAGCTTTCTTT.

The CDR3 nucleotides read TGCGCCAGCAGCTTGGGGGGGACAGTCCCCGGGGAGCTGTTTTTT. Translating gives CASSLGGTVPGELFF. This rearrangement joins TRBV5-1 to TRBJ2-2, with 7 bases fitting TRBD1. The J segment lost 6 bases and the V segment lost 0 bases, leaving 5 bases of the junction unmatched. The germline V gene has CDR1 SGHRS and CDR2 YFSETQ. The CDR3 has 15 amino acids.

The gene calls are TRBV23-1 and TRBJ2-7; 9 positions match TRBD1. TRBV23-1 is given ORF status, its function remaining uncertain. Trimming cost V 6 bases and J 5 bases; bases outside gene matches: 8. The CDR3 has 14 residues. The CDR3 region has the DNA TGCGCCAGCAGAACCGGGACAGGGTGTGACGAGCAGTACTTC. As protein: CASRTGTGCDEQYF.

The chain couples TRBV9 to TRBJ2-3; 8 positions match TRBD2. The V gene's germline CDR1 is SGDLS and CDR2 YYNGEE. The CDR3 is made up of 16 amino acids. The V segment lost 0 bases and the J segment 2 bases; nucleotides outside the gene matches: 5. The CDR3 DNA is TGTGCCAGCAGCGTAGGCCTAGCGGGCTACACAGATACGCAGTATTTT. This translates into CASSVGLAGYTDTQYF.